Following are 8 T cell receptor beta chains from one sample sequenced in a study of T cell responses to AZD1222 COVID-19 vaccine. Data came from immunoSEQ multiplex PCR; TCRdb stores just in-frame clones and leaves some out. The sample lists about 150,000 clones; over 90% were seen once. The source was peripheral blood, collected 28 days after the second AZD1222 dose. The receptors here all came from an adult who received the AZD1222 COVID-19 vaccine.

The rearrangement uses TRBV5-1 and TRBJ2-1, with unresolved D. The CDR3 extends over 13 amino acids. Germline V gene data show CDR1 as SGHRS and CDR2 as YFSETQ. V lost 2 bases and J 1 base, leaving 4 bases between the germline ends. DNA for the CDR3: TGCGCCAGCAGCTTAGTATCCTACAATGAGCAGTTCTTC. Translation: CASSLVSYNEQFF.

The chain links TRBV6-5 to TRBJ2-7; D unclear. V shed 7 bases and J shed 0 bases, with 13 bases lying between them. CDR3 length equals 14 residues. Germline values: CDR1 MNHEY, CDR2 SVGAGI. The CDR3: CASTRASLSYEQYF. Here the CDR3 DNA reads TGTGCCAGCACCAGAGCAAGCCTCTCCTACGAGCAGTACTTC.

This chain joins TRBV15 and TRBJ2-5, with 7 nucleotides matching TRBD2. Trimming took 5 bases from V and 2 from J; bases not matched to a gene: 11. CDR1 and CDR2 (germline): LNHNV, YYDKDF (reference sequence). The CDR3 length is 16 residues. DNA of the CDR3: TGTGCCACCAGCGTTTTAAGGCTAGCGGAGCAAGAGACCCAGTACTTC. It specifies CATSVLRLAEQETQYF.

This clone occurred once. This chain joins TRBV9 and TRBJ2-1; 7 nucleotides align to TRBD2. V lost 4 bases and J lost 3; bases outside the gene matches: 7. The germline V gene encodes CDR1 SGDLS and CDR2 YYNGEE. This CDR3 has 15 residues. The DNA of the CDR3 is TGTGCCAGCAGCCCCCTGGCGGGAGTCTACAATGAGCAGTTCTTC. Translated: CASSPLAGVYNEQFF. Supplemented by reference TRBV9 and TRBJ2-1, the full variable domain reads DSGVTQTPKHLITATGQRVTLRCSPRSGDLSVYWYQQSLDQGLQFLIQYYNGEERAKGNILERFSAQQFPDLHSELNLSSLELGDSALYFCASSPLAGVYNEQFFGPGTRLTVL.

This clone appeared a few times. The gene calls are TRBV5-1 and TRBJ2-7; no clear D. Germline V lookup: CDR1 SGHRS, CDR2 YFSETQ. The CDR3 loop spans 13 amino acids. Trimming shortened V by 4 bases and J by 3 bases, and 11 bases separated the two germline ends. The CDR3 coding sequence is TGCGCCAGCAGCCCCACAACCTACTACGAGCAGTACTTC. It yields the protein CASSPTTYYEQYF.

The chain uses TRBV6-5 and TRBJ1-5; D may be TRBD1 (6 bases). The CDR3 consists of 14 residues. In germline, CDR1 is MNHEY, CDR2 SVGAGI. With 8 bases removed from V and 0 bases from J, the gap between germline ends came to 11 bases. The CDR3 loop reads CASQDRYSNQPQHF. In DNA, the CDR3 is TGTGCCAGCCAGGACAGATATAGCAATCAGCCCCAGCATTTT.

The rearrangement joins TRBV2 to TRBJ1-2; the match to TRBD1 covers 8 bases. The CDR3 spans 15 residues. CDR1 is SNHLY and CDR2 is FYNNEI in the germline V gene. V shed 3 bases and J 1 base; nucleotides not matched to a gene: 4. CDR3 protein: CASSDRTGRNYGYTF. The CDR3 DNA follows: TGTGCCAGCAGTGACCGGACAGGGCGTAACTATGGCTACACCTTC.

The gene calls are TRBV30 and TRBJ1-1, with 7 bases lining up with TRBD1. The CDR3 runs to 15 residues. Trimming at V came to 4 bases and at J to 11 bases, leaving 19 bases not matched to a gene. The germline CDR1 and CDR2 sequences are GTSNPN and SVGIG (reference sequence). CDR3 loop: CAWKQGTFEAKAAFF. CDR3 coding DNA: TGTGCCTGGAAACAGGGGACGTTCGAGGCGAAGGCGGCTTTCTTT.